These T cell receptor beta chains were read from a single sample in a study of shared clonotypes between healthy human individuals. The table came from immunoSEQ multiplex PCR; TCRdb's copy has only in-frame clones and leaves some out. The table has millions of clones, about 94% seen once. Sequenced: naive CD8+ T cells sorted from blood. These receptors all come from a man aged 18 to 29 in good health. The CDR3 runs from the conserved cysteine through the conserved F or W. The order of the fields is V gene, clone size, CDR3 length, D gene, J gene, CDR3 DNA, CDR3 protein. D genes are given only for firm matches. Not all rows give a size; the values are once, few, many and, for expanded clones, a class.

TRBV11-2	once	15	NA	TRBJ2-1	TGTGCCAGCAGCTTAGTAGGTCCCGTGGGCGATGAGCAGTTCTTC	CASSLVGPVGDEQFF
TRBV6-1	NA	14	NA	TRBJ2-6	TGTGCCAGCAGTGTCACTACTGGGGCCAACGTCCTGACTTTC	CASSVTTGANVLTF
TRBV28	NA	17	NA	TRBJ1-6	TGTGCCAGCAGGGCGGGACAAGCGAGCTCCTATAATTCACCCCTCCACTTT	CASRAGQASSYNSPLHF
TRBV6-5	NA	15	TRBD2	TRBJ2-1	TGTGCCAGCAGTATTAGCGGGAGCTCCTACAATGAGCAGTTCTTC	CASSISGSSYNEQFF
TRBV27	NA	16	NA	TRBJ2-7	TGTGCCAGCAGTTTATCGCCGAACACAGATCTCTACGAGCAGTACTTC	CASSLSPNTDLYEQYF
TRBV7-3	NA	15	TRBD2	TRBJ2-3	TGTGCCAGCCCCGGGGAGCGGGGGGGCCGAGATACGCAGTATTTT	CASPGERGGRDTQYF
TRBV9	NA	14	TRBD1	TRBJ2-5	TGTGCCAGCAGCCCAACGGACAGGGAAGAGACCCAGTACTTC	CASSPTDREETQYF
TRBV9	NA	14	NA	TRBJ1-1	TGTGCCAGCAGCCCCGGAGCAGACCACACTGAAGCTTTCTTT	CASSPGADHTEAFF
TRBV7-9	NA	13	NA	TRBJ2-1	TGTGCCAGCAGCTTAATAGGTGGGAATGAGCAGTTCTTC	CASSLIGGNEQFF
TRBV15	NA	16	NA	TRBJ1-2	TGTGCCACCAGCAGAGATAAGGCACAGGGAAACTATGGCTACACCTTC	CATSRDKAQGNYGYTF
TRBV4-3	NA	15	TRBD1	TRBJ2-1	TGCGCCAGCAGCCAAGAAGGGACAGGGGGGAATGAGCAGTTCTTC	CASSQEGTGGNEQFF
TRBV19	NA	14	TRBD2	TRBJ2-7	TGTGCCAGTAGTATCGGACTAGCGGGGTACGAGCAGTACTTC	CASSIGLAGYEQYF
TRBV2	NA	15	TRBD2	TRBJ2-3	TGTGCCAGCAGTGATCTAGCGGGAGGGCAAGATACGCAGTATTTT	CASSDLAGGQDTQYF
TRBV27	NA	15	TRBD2	TRBJ2-1	TGTGCCAGCAGTTTAGGCGCTAGCGGGGTCGATGAGCAGTTCTTC	CASSLGASGVDEQFF
TRBV10-3	NA	13	NA	TRBJ1-2	TGTGCCTCCCAGGAACATGAGGGCTATGGCTACACCTTC	CASQEHEGYGYTF
TRBV25-1	NA	13	NA	TRBJ2-7	TGTGCCAGCAGTTCGGGACTCTCCTACGAGCAGTACTTC	CASSSGLSYEQYF
TRBV7-9	NA	14	TRBD1	TRBJ2-7	TGTGCCAGCAGCCAGGGACAGGGCTCCTACGAGCAGTACTTC	CASSQGQGSYEQYF
TRBV19	once	15	TRBD2	TRBJ2-7	TGTGCCAGTAGTATAGACGGGCGGGGGGACTACGAGCAGTACTTC	CASSIDGRGDYEQYF
TRBV5-1	NA	13	NA	TRBJ2-5	TGCGCCAGCAGCCCCGGACAGCAAGAGACCCAGTACTTC	CASSPGQQETQYF
TRBV29-1	NA	11	NA	TRBJ1-3	TGCAGCGTGGAGGCTGGAAACACCATATATTTT	CSVEAGNTIYF
TRBV27	NA	14	NA	TRBJ1-4	TGTGCCAGCAGTTTCGGAGGGCCTAATGAAAAACTGTTTTTT	CASSFGGPNEKLFF
TRBV30	NA	14	NA	TRBJ1-4	TGTGCCTGGAGTGTTTCGTTGACTAATGAAAAACTGTTTTTT	CAWSVSLTNEKLFF
TRBV10-1	NA	18	TRBD2	TRBJ2-1	TGCGCCAGCAGTGCTGGGGCTAGCGGGTGGAGCTCTTACAATGAGCAGTTCTTC	CASSAGASGWSSYNEQFF
TRBV6-6	NA	16	NA	TRBJ2-7	TGTGCCAGCAGTACGTTTAGCGGTGAGAGCTCCTACGAGCAGTACTTC	CASSTFSGESSYEQYF
TRBV27	NA	14	NA	TRBJ2-7	TGTGCCAGCAGTTTTAGTCAGGACTCCTACGAGCAGTACTTC	CASSFSQDSYEQYF
TRBV12-5	NA	13	TRBD1	TRBJ1-2	TGTGCTAGTGGCCCTGGACAGGGAGGTGGCTACACCTTC	CASGPGQGGGYTF
TRBV28	NA	15	NA	TRBJ1-1	TGTGCCAGCAGCCGAACCGGGACCTTGAACACTGAAGCTTTCTTT	CASSRTGTLNTEAFF
TRBV28	NA	14	TRBD2	TRBJ2-5	TGTGCCACCTCAAGAGCGGGGGGTTCAGAGACCCAGTACTTC	CATSRAGGSETQYF
TRBV7-9	NA	17	TRBD2	TRBJ2-3	TGTGCCAGCAGCTCGCAGCACAGCGGGACGATCACAGATACGCAGTATTTT	CASSSQHSGTITDTQYF
TRBV27	NA	15	NA	TRBJ2-6	TGTGCCAGCAGTTTCACAGGGTTTGGGGCCAACGTCCTGACTTTC	CASSFTGFGANVLTF
TRBV29-1	NA	15	TRBD2	TRBJ2-3	TGCAGCGTTGAGCCGACTAGCGGGGGTAGAGATACGCAGTATTTT	CSVEPTSGGRDTQYF